This TCR beta chain was captured by sequencing in a study of blood T cell repertoires in COVID-19. The germline V gene has CDR1 MGHRA and CDR2 YSYEKL. J gave up 5 bases and V 6 bases, and 18 bases lay outside the gene matches. The CDR3 extends over 17 amino acids. The assay was immunoSEQ multiplex PCR, and TCRdb's table has in-frame clones only and misses some. The sample lists under 200,000 clones, about 85% occurring once. There are a few counts of this clone. The chain is built from TRBV4-1 and TRBJ1-2, with 7 bases fitting TRBD1. Input material: PBMCs or T cells enriched from blood (not recorded which). This clonotype originated in a woman aged 40 to 49 in a cohort exposed to, infected with or recovered from COVID-19 (not recorded which). The CDR3 bases are TGCGCCAGCAGTCTCCAATGGACAGGCCGTGATGGGTATGGCTACACCTTC. Protein product: CASSLQWTGRDGYGYTF.